This T cell receptor beta chain stems from a study of T cells after yellow fever vaccination. General study points: Most primary-vaccination clones reappeared after the booster (more than 95% CD4, 88% CD8).

A few counts support this clonotype. Its antigen is still unknown. A universal primer site and UMIs were added as TCR cDNA was made by 5'RACE template switching. TCRdb reprocessed the 5' RACE reads via MiXCR and lists one record per CDR3 protein. The sample shows some 600,000 distinct CDR3 sequences, about 17% of them seen only once. Germline assignment: CDR1 MNHEY and CDR2 SVGAGI. Trimming left V 7 bases short and J 4 bases short, with 7 bases between. The CDR3 is 12 residues long. This sequence originates from a man between 18 and 29 years old who received the YFV17D yellow fever vaccine. The sequences come from PBMCs, collected 5 to 6 days after the first yellow fever vaccination. J is TRBJ2-2 and V is TRBV6-5; D not certain. The DNA of the CDR3 is TGTGCCAGCAAGAGGACCACCGGGGAGCTGTTTTTT. Residues: CASKRTTGELFF.